A single sample gave rise to the 9 T cell receptor beta chains below, sequenced in a study of Graves' ophthalmopathy and Graves' hyperthyroidism. Amplification from RNA transcripts yielded the TCR beta CDR3 regions. Amplification began with first-round RT-PCR using HTBI primers, then second-round multiplex PCR was performed. Via MiXCR, TCRdb re-called the multiplex PCR reads, giving one row per CDR3 protein. Here the sample spans about 640,000 distinct CDR3 sequences, about two fifths being singletons. Sequenced: peripheral blood. The receptors here all came from an adult man with Graves' ophthalmopathy.

This clonotype showed up many times. The genes are TRBV11-2 and TRBJ1-3; 7 bases are a match to TRBD1. Germline V gene data show CDR1 as SGHAT and CDR2 as FQNNGV. The CDR3 has 17 amino acids. The V segment lost 1 base and the J segment 0 bases; nucleotides outside the gene matches: 6. CDR3: CASSLVPGTVSGNTIYF. CDR3 bases: TGTGCCAGCAGCTTAGTCCCTGGGACAGTCTCTGGAAACACCATATATTTT.

This clonotype was observed a few times. This sequence joins TRBV12-3 or TRBV12-4 and TRBJ2-7, with D unclear. Trimming took off 3 bases at V and 2 bases at J, with 14 bases between the two ends. The CDR3 runs to 15 residues. The CDR3 sequence is CASSFGSTDPYEQYF. The CDR3 nucleotides read TGTGCCAGCAGTTTTGGCAGCACAGACCCCTACGAGCAGTACTTC.

Turning to this clonotype: One junction end disagrees with the germline gene, perhaps due to a read error. V is TRBV7-9 and J is TRBJ2-7; 9 nucleotides align to TRBD2. The CDR3 totals 17 residues. Per the germline V gene, CDR1 is SEHNR and CDR2 is FQNEAQ (reference sequence). CDR3 loop: CASSLVRSGGMYNEQYF. The CDR3 DNA sequence: TGCGCCAGCAGCTTGGTTCGCAGCGGGGGGATGTACAATGAGCAGTACTTC. Filled out from reference TRBV7-9 and TRBJ2-7, the complete variable domain reads DTGVSQNPRHKITKRGQNVTFRCDPISEHNRLYWYRQTLGQGPEFLTYFQNEAQLEKSRLLSDRFSAERPKGSFSTLEIQRTEQGDSAMYLCASSLVRSGGMYNEQYFGPGTRLTVT.

The genes are TRBV7-2 and TRBJ2-7; D assignment may be TRBD1 or TRBD2 (5 bases each). Trimming shortened V by 7 bases and J by 3 bases, and 19 bases separated the two germline ends. There are 15 residues in the CDR3. Germline V gives CDR1 SGHTA, CDR2 FQGNSA. CDR3 loop: CASILGASTHYEQYF. The CDR3 DNA is TGTGCCAGCATCCTAGGGGCTAGCACCCACTACGAGCAGTACTTC.

The rearrangement joins TRBV30 to TRBJ2-2; perhaps TRBD1 as D (7 bases). The CDR3 has 16 amino acids. CDR1 GTSNPN and CDR2 SVGIG come from the germline V gene (reference sequence). The V end lost 0 bases, the J end lost 4 bases, and 15 bases lay between the germline ends. The CDR3 DNA reads TGTGCCTGGAGTGTACGTCCAGGGGGAGGCACCGGGGAGCTGTTTTTT. Translated, it gives CAWSVRPGGGTGELFF.

This clonotype was observed a few times. The chain is built from TRBV20-1 and TRBJ2-7; TRBD2 agrees at 10 bases. Germline-derived CDR1 and CDR2 are DFQATT and SNEGSKA (reference sequence). J gave up 2 bases and V 5 bases, and 3 bases lay outside the gene matches. The CDR3 loop spans 13 amino acids. The DNA of the CDR3 is TGCAGTGCTCCAGCGGGGGGGCCCTACGAGCAGTACTTC. Translation: CSAPAGGPYEQYF.

Many counts were recorded for this clonotype. This chain uses TRBV10-3 with TRBJ2-2, with no clear D. There are 14 residues in the CDR3. Germline CDR1 ENHRY, CDR2 SYGVKD. Deletions cut 5 bases from V and 2 bases from J, with 9 bases between. CDR3 region: CAISRDGNTGELFF. CDR3 nucleotides: TGTGCCATCAGTCGTGACGGAAACACCGGGGAGCTGTTTTTT.

This clonotype appeared once. Germline and junction disagree at one end, which may indicate a read error. V is TRBV10-2 and J is TRBJ1-2; D is unresolved. The CDR3 is 14 amino acids. CDR1 is WSHSY and CDR2 is SAAADI in the germline V gene. In nucleotides, the CDR3 is TGTGCCAGCTCCACTGCAGATCCTCCCTATGGCTACACCTTC. It yields the protein CASSTADPPYGYTF.

This clonotype was detected many times. The chain combines TRBV5-1 with TRBJ1-2, with no clear D. The CDR3 is 13 amino acids. The germline CDR1 and CDR2 sequences are SGHRS and YFSETQ. V lost 5 bases, J lost 7 bases, and 15 bases lay in between. The CDR3 sequence is CASRPSRDGGYTF. In DNA, the CDR3 is TGCGCCAGCAGGCCAAGTCGGGATGGTGGCTACACCTTC.